A single sample gave rise to the 7 T cell receptor beta chains below, sequenced in a study of blood T cell repertoires in COVID-19. The data were produced by immunoSEQ multiplex PCR, yet TCRdb's version contains in-frame clones alone and is incomplete. Here the sample spans some 88,000 clones, more than 75% being singletons. The sample consisted of peripheral blood. The receptors were sampled from a woman between 65 and 79 years old with acute or convalescent COVID-19.

The chain uses TRBV5-1 and TRBJ2-7; D is possibly TRBD2 (6 bases). The CDR3 totals 16 residues. Germline CDR1 is SGHRS and CDR2 is YFSETQ. The germline V and J ends were trimmed by 4 bases and 2 bases, with 19 bases remaining between them. CDR3 sequence reads: CASSIRGTKFPYEQYV. DNA for the CDR3: TGCGCCAGCAGCATCCGCGGGACCAAATTCCCCTACGAGCAGTACGTC.

This rearrangement joins TRBV5-4 to TRBJ2-3; D remains unclear. The CDR3 is 11 amino acids. V lost 2 bases and J 6 bases, leaving 4 bases between the germline ends. CDR1 and CDR2 from the germline V gene are SGHNT and YYREEE (reference sequence). As DNA, the CDR3 is TGTGCCAGCAGCTTTCTGGATACGCAGTATTTT. Residues: CASSFLDTQYF.

CDR3 nucleotide sequence: TGTGCCAGCAGCTTACCGTTAGATGAGCAGTTCTTC. Translation: CASSLPLDEQFF. The rearrangement joins TRBV7-2 to TRBJ2-1; no clear D. CDR3 length: 12 amino acids. Germline-derived CDR1 and CDR2 are SGHTA and FQGNSA. Trimming removed 2 bases at V and 8 bases at J, with 7 bases between.

The gene calls are TRBV19 and TRBJ1-2, with 8 bases identical to TRBD1. Germline assignment: CDR1 LNHDA and CDR2 SQIVND (reference sequence). Unmatched junction bases numbered 11, after V lost 3 bases and J lost 5 bases. The CDR3 is made up of 16 amino acids. Here the CDR3 reads CASSIVAAGGFYGYTF. The CDR3 DNA reads as TGTGCCAGTAGTATTGTTGCGGCAGGGGGCTTTTATGGCTACACCTTC.

This chain uses TRBV19 with TRBJ1-5; 7 nucleotides align to TRBD1. Germline values: CDR1 LNHDA, CDR2 SQIVND (reference sequence). The CDR3 totals 17 residues. V dropped 8 bases and J dropped 0; count of bases not matched to a gene: 13. The CDR3 DNA sequence: TGTGCCAGTGATTTCGCGGGACAGTTCTATAGCAATCAGCCCCAGCATTTT. Translation gives CASDFAGQFYSNQPQHF.

CDR3 loop: CASSQLAGGLQETQYF. In DNA form, the CDR3 reads TGTGCCAGCAGCCAACTAGCGGGGGGCCTTCAAGAGACCCAGTACTTC. This sequence joins TRBV4-2 and TRBJ2-5; 11 bases map to TRBD2. With V trimmed by 2 bases and J by 2 bases, 4 bases remained unmatched. The CDR3 contains 16 residues. Looked up from germline, CDR1 is LGHNA and CDR2 is YNFKEQ.

The chain is built from TRBV20-1 and TRBJ1-2; no definite D call. V dropped 8 bases and J dropped 6 bases, with 13 bases sitting between them. CDR1 is DFQATT, CDR2 SNEGSKA, per germline (reference sequence). This CDR3 comprises 11 residues. CDR3 DNA: TGCAGTCCCTTTATCCGCGATGGCTACACCTTC. The encoded protein is CSPFIRDGYTF.